Presented here are 29 T cell receptor beta chains from one specimen sequenced in a study of CD8 T cells in ankylosing spondylitis. Study-wide points: There was a TCR beta motif, made of several highly homologous variants, that appeared characteristic of ankylosing spondylitis blood.

MiXCR, run by TCRdb on the 5' RACE reads, gives a single entry per CDR3 protein. Among about 540,000 distinct CDR3 sequences listed, approximately 12% were seen once. These receptors are not linked to any known antigen. Material: blood, either unsorted or a sorted T cell fraction (not recorded which). These receptors were collected from a male donor with ankylosing spondylitis.

The chain links TRBV20-1 to TRBJ2-3; D not resolved. V lost 5 bases to trimming and J lost 4 bases, with 16 bases between them. Germline CDR1 DFQATT, CDR2 SNEGSKA (reference sequence). This CDR3 comprises 14 residues. CDR3 sequence: CSARPPQKADTQYF. The CDR3, as DNA: TGCAGTGCTCGCCCACCTCAGAAGGCAGATACGCAGTATTTT.

This clonotype turned up a few times. The rearrangement uses TRBV2 and TRBJ1-2; 8 positions agree with TRBD1. From germline, CDR1 is SNHLY and CDR2 FYNNEI. The CDR3 runs 14 residues. J gave up 0 bases and V 7 bases, and 4 bases lay outside the gene matches. The CDR3 DNA reads as TGTGCCAGCACTCGGGACAGGACTAACTATGGCTACACCTTC. It is translated as CASTRDRTNYGYTF.

The rearrangement joins TRBV4-2 to TRBJ1-1; D remains ambiguous. Per germline, CDR1 LGHNA and CDR2 YNFKEQ. V lost 0 bases and J lost 6, with 17 bases in between. This CDR3 contains 16 residues. CDR3 in DNA: TGTGCCAGCAGCCAAGACCCCCGGGAGACGGGCCCTGAAGCTTTCTTT. Encoded protein: CASSQDPRETGPEAFF.

The chain is built from TRBV6-5 and TRBJ1-2, with a weak D call TRBD1 (5 bases). Trimming shortened V by 6 bases and J by 7 bases, and 12 bases separated the two germline ends. The CDR3 extends over 12 amino acids. CDR1 is MNHEY and CDR2 is SVGAGI in the germline V gene. CDR3 in amino acids: CASRNQGRGYTF. CDR3 nucleotides: TGTGCCAGCAGGAACCAGGGTCGTGGCTACACCTTC.

This clonotype was detected only a few times. The chain couples TRBV4-1 to TRBJ2-5; 7 bases are shared with TRBD2. The CDR3 is 19 amino acids. Trimming took 0 bases from V and 4 from J; bases not matched to a gene: 17. Germline V CDR1 and CDR2: MGHRA, YSYEKL. For the CDR3, the DNA is TGCGCCAGCAGCCAAGATTCACGGCTAGCGGATCCCGTTGGAGAGACCCAGTACTTC. Protein product: CASSQDSRLADPVGETQYF.

V and J are TRBV20-1 and TRBJ2-1, with TRBD2 identical over 11 bases. With 6 bases clipped from V and 6 bases from J, the junction kept 7 bases outside the gene matches. Germline V gives CDR1 DFQATT, CDR2 SNEGSKA (reference sequence). The CDR3 is 14 amino acids. CDR3 sequence reads: CSALTGTSGNEQFF. CDR3 in DNA: TGCAGTGCCCTAACCGGGACTAGCGGCAATGAGCAGTTCTTC.

Ten or more counts support this clonotype. V and J are TRBV29-1 and TRBJ2-2; TRBD1 is a possible D gene (6 bases). This CDR3 contains 14 residues. The germline V gene encodes CDR1 SQVTM and CDR2 ANQGSEA. Trimming took 5 bases from V and 3 from J, leaving 13 bases between them. The CDR3 DNA follows: TGCAGCGTTTCCGACAGGTTTGACACCGGGGAGCTGTTTTTT. As protein: CSVSDRFDTGELFF.

This clonotype was seen a handful of times. J is TRBJ2-3 and V is TRBV7-6; D is unresolved. V lost 1 base and J lost 6, with 11 bases in between. The germline CDR1 and CDR2 sequences are SGHVS and FNYEAQ. The CDR3 sequence is 14 residues long. DNA for the CDR3: TGTGCCAGCAGCTTAGGGGTGGCCGGTGATACGCAGTATTTT. Residues: CASSLGVAGDTQYF.

In its sample, this clonotype was seen many times. The genes are TRBV20-1 and TRBJ2-7, with 7 bases identical to TRBD1. Losses at the gene ends were 8 bases for V and 5 bases for J; bases not matched to a gene: 15. This CDR3 has 14 amino acids. Germline loops: CDR1 DFQATT, CDR2 SNEGSKA (reference sequence). The CDR3 bases are TGCAGTCTGTCTTCCGGGACAGCTAAGGACGAGCAGTACTTC. This encodes CSLSSGTAKDEQYF.

This clonotype was counted between two and nine times. DNA of the CDR3: TGTGCCAGCAGTTTATGGGGGGGAGGCACTGAAGCTTTCTTT. Protein sequence: CASSLWGGGTEAFF. The chain recombines TRBV12-3 or TRBV12-4 with TRBJ1-1; TRBD1 is a possible D gene (5 bases). Trimming removed 2 bases from V and 4 bases from J, with 11 bases in between. The CDR3 runs 14 residues.

The J gene is TRBJ2-3, the V gene TRBV18; TRBD1 matches 8 bases. J was trimmed by 1 base and V by 3 bases; bases with no gene match: 6. Germline CDR1 KGHSH, CDR2 LQKENI. This CDR3 has 16 residues. The CDR3 spells CASSPQGALGTDTQYF. The CDR3 DNA sequence: TGTGCCAGCTCACCTCAGGGGGCGCTTGGCACAGATACGCAGTATTTT. The entire variable domain, with the rest obtained from reference TRBV18 and TRBJ2-3, is as follows: NAGVMQNPRHLVRRRGQEARLRCSPMKGHSHVYWYRQLPEEGLKFMVYLQKENIIDESGMPKERFSAEFPKEGPSILRIQQVVRGDSAAYFCASSPQGALGTDTQYFGPGTRLTVL.

The V gene is TRBV3-1, the J gene TRBJ1-5; weak D call: TRBD1 (5 bases). Germline assignment: CDR1 LGHDT and CDR2 YNNKEL (reference sequence). Between the trimmed V and J ends, which lost 3 bases and 4 bases, there was a span of 13 bases. The length of the CDR3 is 15 residues. The DNA of the CDR3 is TGTGCCAGCAGCCACGAAGGAGAGGGGAATCAGCCCCAGCATTTT. The encoded protein is CASSHEGEGNQPQHF.

The chain joins TRBV3-1 to TRBJ1-5, with TRBD1 as a possible D gene (5 bases). The CDR3 extends over 15 amino acids. V was shortened by 4 bases and J by 3 bases, with 13 bases between the two germline ends. CDR1 LGHDT and CDR2 YNNKEL come from the germline V gene (reference sequence). The CDR3 region is CASSPVRESNQPQHF. CDR3 coding DNA: TGTGCCAGCAGCCCTGTCAGGGAATCCAATCAGCCCCAGCATTTT.

Many counts were recorded for this clonotype. For the CDR3, the DNA is TGTGCCAGCAGGGAACAGGGTTTTGAGCAGTTCTTC. Encoded protein: CASREQGFEQFF. The rearrangement uses TRBV12-3 or TRBV12-4 and TRBJ2-1; tentative D call: TRBD1 (6 bases). Trimming shortened V by 6 bases and J by 9 bases, and 12 bases separated the two germline ends. This CDR3 has 12 amino acids.

This clonotype has just a few counts. The chain uses TRBV12-3 or TRBV12-4 and TRBJ1-2; TRBD1 is a possible D gene (5 bases). The length of the CDR3 is 14 residues. V was cut by 3 bases and J by 3 bases, with 11 bases left in between. CDR3 in DNA: TGTGCCAGCAGTTTTTTGGGGGGTTACTATGGCTACACCTTC. Translation: CASSFLGGYYGYTF.

J is TRBJ2-1 and V is TRBV3-1; D may match TRBD1 or TRBD2 (5 bases each). Deletions cut 4 bases from V and 8 bases from J, with 15 bases between. CDR1 is LGHDT, CDR2 YNNKEL, per germline (reference sequence). This CDR3 region has 14 residues. CDR3 sequence reads: CASSRRARGDEQFF. CDR3 sequence (DNA): TGTGCCAGCAGCCGCCGGGCCCGGGGCGATGAGCAGTTCTTC.

Only a few counts were recorded for this clonotype. This sequence joins TRBV20-1 and TRBJ1-3, with 8 positions matching TRBD1. With 5 bases clipped from V and 4 bases from J, the junction kept 7 bases outside the gene matches. In germline, CDR1 is DFQATT, CDR2 SNEGSKA (reference sequence). This CDR3 has 14 amino acids. The CDR3 DNA sequence: TGCAGTGCTCGACAGGGGACAGCAGGAAACACCATATATTTT. It specifies CSARQGTAGNTIYF.

The rearrangement uses TRBV24-1 and TRBJ1-5; 9 bases match TRBD1. The CDR3 covers 16 residues. Losses at the gene ends were 5 bases for V and 8 bases for J; bases not matched to a gene: 12. The germline V gene has CDR1 KGHDR and CDR2 SFDVKD. The CDR3 region is CATSAATGQGLEPQHF. DNA of the CDR3: TGTGCCACCAGTGCCGCTACGGGACAGGGATTGGAGCCCCAGCATTTT.

The chain is built from TRBV5-1 and TRBJ2-3; 12 bases map to TRBD2. Germline lookup yields CDR1 SGHRS and CDR2 YFSETQ. The CDR3 extends over 16 amino acids. Losses at the gene ends were 4 bases for V and 4 bases for J; bases not matched to a gene: 7. The CDR3 sequence: CASSQRLAGVPDTQYF. DNA for the CDR3: TGCGCCAGCAGCCAGAGACTAGCGGGAGTTCCAGATACGCAGTATTTT.

The gene calls are TRBV20-1 and TRBJ2-3, with unresolved D. Deletions cut 1 base from V and 8 bases from J, with 13 bases between. The germline gives CDR1 DFQATT, CDR2 SNEGSKA (reference sequence). The CDR3 is 13 amino acids. The DNA of the CDR3 is TGCAGTGCTAGAGTAGACCCGTCAACTACGCAGTATTTT. The encoded protein is CSARVDPSTTQYF.

This rearrangement joins TRBV6-1 to TRBJ2-1, with a possible D match to TRBD2 (5 bases). The germline V and J ends were trimmed by 5 bases and 2 bases, with 10 bases remaining between them. This CDR3 region has 14 residues. Germline V lookup: CDR1 MNHNS, CDR2 SASEGT. The CDR3 sequence: CASSPGSAYNEQFF. DNA for the CDR3: TGTGCCAGCAGTCCTGGGAGTGCCTACAATGAGCAGTTCTTC.

The table lists this clonotype with many counts. The chain is built from TRBV12-3 or TRBV12-4 and TRBJ2-2; 7 nucleotides agree with TRBD2. V was clipped by 1 base and J by 1 base; unmatched bases: 3. The CDR3 is 16 amino acids. The chain's CDR3 is CASSLGGGRNTGELFF. As DNA, the CDR3 is TGTGCCAGCAGTTTAGGGGGCGGGAGGAACACCGGGGAGCTGTTTTTT.

The genes are TRBV24-1 and TRBJ1-1, with 9 bases aligning to TRBD1. Germline loops: CDR1 KGHDR, CDR2 SFDVKD. J lost 1 base, V lost 7 bases, and 3 bases had no gene match. This CDR3 has 14 residues. As DNA, the CDR3 is TGTGCCACCAGCTCGGGACAGGGGAACACTGAAGCTTTCTTT. It codes for CATSSGQGNTEAFF.

In this sample, this clonotype turned up many times. J is TRBJ1-2 and V is TRBV7-2, with D unclear. The CDR3 is made up of 16 amino acids. Trimming pared 1 base from V and 3 bases from J, leaving 15 bases between. From germline, CDR1 is SGHTA and CDR2 FQGNSA. CDR3 bases: TGTGCCAGCAGCTTAGTGGCGATGGCCTCACACTATGGCTACACCTTC. It is translated as CASSLVAMASHYGYTF.

CDR3 residues: CSARDATVQGDRQFF. CDR3 nucleotide sequence: TGCAGTGCTAGAGATGCGACCGTACAGGGGGATAGGCAGTTCTTC. The chain has TRBV20-1 and TRBJ2-1; 8 bases align to TRBD1. The CDR3 totals 15 residues. The V segment lost 0 bases and the J segment 12 bases; nucleotides outside the gene matches: 13. The germline gives CDR1 DFQATT, CDR2 SNEGSKA (reference sequence).

The V gene is TRBV21-1, the J gene TRBJ1-2; TRBD1 is taken as the D call from the table, unchecked against the DNA. TRBV21-1 is given as a pseudogene. The CDR3 has 16 residues. The CDR3 region has the DNA TGTGCCAGCAGCAAAGAACTGCCTCCCCCCTGGTATGGCTACACCTTC. Translating it yields CASSKELPPPWYGYTF.

This clonotype was counted between two and nine times. V and J are TRBV25-1 and TRBJ1-2; D is ambiguous. In germline, CDR1 is MGHDK, CDR2 SYGVNS. V was cut by 1 base and J by 7 bases, with 13 bases left in between. This CDR3 region has 14 residues. CDR3 residues: CASSELGFSVGYTF. The DNA of the CDR3 is TGTGCCAGCAGTGAATTGGGCTTCTCGGTTGGCTACACCTTC.

The genes are TRBV25-1 and TRBJ1-2; D is unclear. This CDR3 is built from 14 residues. Trimming stripped 2 bases from V and 5 bases from J, with 12 bases between. CDR1 is MGHDK and CDR2 is SYGVNS in the germline V gene. Written as DNA, the CDR3 is TGTGCCAGCAGTGAAGGCCCGAGCGGTTATGGCTACACCTTC. Protein sequence: CASSEGPSGYGYTF.

There are many counts of this clonotype. This sequence joins TRBV25-1 and TRBJ2-7; 9 bases line up with TRBD2. The germline V gene has CDR1 MGHDK and CDR2 SYGVNS. The length of the CDR3 is 15 residues. The trim removed 2 bases at V and 5 bases at J, leaving 7 bases unmatched. CDR3 sequence (DNA): TGTGCCAGCAGTGAAATTGGTCTAGCGGGAAACGAGCAGTACTTC. It encodes CASSEIGLAGNEQYF.